The T cell receptor (beta chain) described here comes from a study of T cell changes during pregnancy in multiple sclerosis (dated by TCRdb to between 2018 and 2021). With regard to the full study: In women with multiple sclerosis, the researchers looked at how the T cell repertoire shifted as pregnancy progressed.

The CDR3 holds 16 amino acids from the cysteine to the phenylalanine. Here the CDR3 DNA is all that survives: 48 bases in frame from base 1. According to the germline V gene, CDR1 reads SGHAT and CDR2 reads FQNNGV. V is clipped by 1 base and J by 0 bases, and the sequence between their germline boundaries is 11 bases long. The method was the immunoSEQ multiplex PCR assay. Entries here come from immuneACCESS through TCRdb and include only in-frame sequences with V and J called. Some clones fail to appear in such tables; in the studies checked, an unresolved V gene covers under half of the shortfall, and the cause of the remainder is unknown. Across this sample there are about 40,000 clones, with about 92% seen only once. The ten biggest clones cover about an eighth of the sample. This clone was seen a single time. The clone's antigen remains unknown. No much larger clone is present one base from it, and per-base qualities are unavailable.

The specimen comprised CD8+ T cells from peripheral blood mononuclear cells, sampled in the first trimester of pregnancy. This receptor was identified in a female donor with multiple sclerosis, enrolled in a pregnancy study. The chain joins TRBV11-2 to TRBJ2-3, with no confidently assigned D gene. CDR3 loop: CASSLVSQASTDTQYF. The nucleotide sequence reads TGTGCCAGCAGCTTAGTGTCCCAAGCCAGCACAGATACGCAGTATTTT.